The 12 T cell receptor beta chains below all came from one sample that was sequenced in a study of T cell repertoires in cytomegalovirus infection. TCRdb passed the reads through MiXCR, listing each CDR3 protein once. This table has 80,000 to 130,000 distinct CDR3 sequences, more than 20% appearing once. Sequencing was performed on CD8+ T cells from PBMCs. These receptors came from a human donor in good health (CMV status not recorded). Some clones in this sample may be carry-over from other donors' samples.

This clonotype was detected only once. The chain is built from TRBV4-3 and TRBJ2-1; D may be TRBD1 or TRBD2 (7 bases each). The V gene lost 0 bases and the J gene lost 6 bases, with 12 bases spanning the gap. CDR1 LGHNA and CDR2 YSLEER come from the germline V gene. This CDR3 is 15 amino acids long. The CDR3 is CASSQDRGGGNEQFF. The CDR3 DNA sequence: TGCGCCAGCAGCCAAGACAGGGGGGGGGGCAATGAGCAGTTCTTC.

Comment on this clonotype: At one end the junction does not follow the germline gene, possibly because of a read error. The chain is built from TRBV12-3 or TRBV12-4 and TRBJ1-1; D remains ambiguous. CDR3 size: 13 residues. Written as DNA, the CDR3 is TGTGCCAGCAGTTCGGGCCCGAACACTAAAGCTTTCTTT. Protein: CASSSGPNTKAFF.

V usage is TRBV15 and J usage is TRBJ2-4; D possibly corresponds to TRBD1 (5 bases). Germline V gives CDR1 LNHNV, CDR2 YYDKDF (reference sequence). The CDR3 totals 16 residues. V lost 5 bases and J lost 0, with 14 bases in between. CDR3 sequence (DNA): TGTGCCACCAGCGAGGACACTTTCCTAGCCAAAAACATTCAGTACTTC. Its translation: CATSEDTFLAKNIQYF.

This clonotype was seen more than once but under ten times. CDR3 nucleotides: TGTGCCAGCATGCATAATGACAACCCCGGGGAGCTGTTTTTT. Translating gives CASMHNDNPGELFF. The chain has TRBV28 and TRBJ2-2, with D unresolved. This CDR3 has 14 residues. Germline loops: CDR1 MDHEN, CDR2 SYDVKM. V lost 7 bases to trimming and J lost 6 bases, with 15 bases between them.

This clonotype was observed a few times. Written as DNA, the CDR3 is TGTGCCGTCCGGGACACCTTCTACGAGCAGTACTTC. Encoded protein: CAVRDTFYEQYF. The genes are TRBV10-3 and TRBJ2-7, with a possible D match to TRBD1 (6 bases). Trimming took off 11 bases at V and 3 bases at J, with 14 bases between the two ends. This CDR3 has 12 residues. The germline CDR1 and CDR2 sequences are ENHRY and SYGVKD.

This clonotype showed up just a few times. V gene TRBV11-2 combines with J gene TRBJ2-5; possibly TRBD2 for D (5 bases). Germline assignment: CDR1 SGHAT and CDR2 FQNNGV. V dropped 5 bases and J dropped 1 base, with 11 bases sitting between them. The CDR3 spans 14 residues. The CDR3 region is CASSPTSFQETQYF. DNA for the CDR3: TGTGCCAGCAGCCCAACTAGTTTCCAAGAGACCCAGTACTTC.

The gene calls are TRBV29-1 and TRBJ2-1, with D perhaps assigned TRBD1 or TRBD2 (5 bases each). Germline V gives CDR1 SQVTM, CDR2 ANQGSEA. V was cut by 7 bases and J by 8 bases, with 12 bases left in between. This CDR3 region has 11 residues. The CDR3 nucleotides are TGCAGCGGCCGACGGGACGATGAGCAGTTCTTC. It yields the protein CSGRRDDEQFF.

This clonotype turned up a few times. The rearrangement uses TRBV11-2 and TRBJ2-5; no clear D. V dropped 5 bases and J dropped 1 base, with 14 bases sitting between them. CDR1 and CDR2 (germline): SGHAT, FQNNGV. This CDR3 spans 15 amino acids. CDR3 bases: TGTGCCAGCAGCCTTTTCCGCACAGCCCAAGAGACCCAGTACTTC. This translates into CASSLFRTAQETQYF.

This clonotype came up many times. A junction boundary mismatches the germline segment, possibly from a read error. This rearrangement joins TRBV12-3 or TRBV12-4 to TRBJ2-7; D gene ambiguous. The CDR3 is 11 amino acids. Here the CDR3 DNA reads TGTGCCAGCAGTTTAGGGACCCTCGAAGCTTTC. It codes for CASSLGTLEAF.

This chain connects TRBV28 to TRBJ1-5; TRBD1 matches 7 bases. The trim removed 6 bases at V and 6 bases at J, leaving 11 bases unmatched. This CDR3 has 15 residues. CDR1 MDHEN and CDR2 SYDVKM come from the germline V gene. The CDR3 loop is CASSIEGALGQPQHF. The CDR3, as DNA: TGTGCCAGCAGCATAGAGGGGGCGCTGGGTCAGCCCCAGCATTTT.

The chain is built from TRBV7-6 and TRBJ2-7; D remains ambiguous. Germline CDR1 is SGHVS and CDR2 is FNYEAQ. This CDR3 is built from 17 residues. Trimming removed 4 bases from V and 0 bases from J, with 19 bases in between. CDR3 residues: CASSSTRRNVDSYEQYF. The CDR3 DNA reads TGTGCCAGCAGCTCGACACGAAGAAACGTAGACTCCTACGAGCAGTACTTC.

The CDR3 sequence: CASMTSTGNEQFF. The CDR3 bases are TGTGCCAGCATGACTAGTACAGGCAATGAGCAGTTCTTC. The V gene is TRBV6-2 or TRBV6-3, the J gene TRBJ2-1; D might be TRBD2 (6 bases). Germline V gene sequence: CDR1 MNHEY, CDR2 SVGEGT. This CDR3 is built from 13 residues. Deletions cut 7 bases from V and 6 bases from J, with 13 bases between.